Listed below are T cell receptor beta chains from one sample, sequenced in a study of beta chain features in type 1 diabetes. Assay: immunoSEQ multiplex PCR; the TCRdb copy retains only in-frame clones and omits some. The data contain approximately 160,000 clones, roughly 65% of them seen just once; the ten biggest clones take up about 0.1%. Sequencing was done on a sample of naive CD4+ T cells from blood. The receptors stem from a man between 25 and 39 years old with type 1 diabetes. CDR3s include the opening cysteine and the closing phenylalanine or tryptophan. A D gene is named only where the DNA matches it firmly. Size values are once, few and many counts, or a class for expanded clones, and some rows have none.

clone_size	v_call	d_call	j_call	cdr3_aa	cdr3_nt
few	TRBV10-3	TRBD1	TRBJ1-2	CAIRIQGDGYTF	TGTGCCATCAGAATTCAGGGGGATGGCTACACCTTC
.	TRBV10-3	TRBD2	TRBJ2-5	CATGLAGAETQYF	TGTGCCACCGGACTAGCGGGGGCGGAGACCCAGTACTTC
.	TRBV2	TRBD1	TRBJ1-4	CASSDGQGKKLFF	TGTGCCAGCAGTGACGGACAGGGTAAAAAACTGTTTTTT
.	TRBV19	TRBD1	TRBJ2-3	CASSMGQETDTQYF	TGTGCCAGTAGTATGGGACAGGAAACAGATACGCAGTATTTT
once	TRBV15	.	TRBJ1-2	CATSRGDTYGYTF	TGTGCCACCAGCAGAGGCGACACCTATGGCTACACCTTC
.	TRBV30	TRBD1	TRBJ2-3	CAWERQGADTQYF	TGTGCCTGGGAACGACAGGGGGCGGATACGCAGTATTTT
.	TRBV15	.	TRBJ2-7	CATSRDAGYEQYF	TGTGCCACCAGCAGAGATGCTGGGTACGAGCAGTACTTC
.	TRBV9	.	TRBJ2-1	CASSVTGGSSYNEQFF	TGTGCCAGCAGCGTGACCGGGGGTAGCTCCTACAATGAGCAGTTCTTC
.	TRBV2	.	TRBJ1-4	CASSDRAARINEKLFF	TGTGCCAGCAGTGACCGCGCGGCCAGGATTAATGAAAAACTGTTTTTT
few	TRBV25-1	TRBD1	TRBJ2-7	CASSPGGQGLYEQYF	TGTGCCAGCAGCCCGGGGGGACAGGGCCTCTACGAGCAGTACTTC
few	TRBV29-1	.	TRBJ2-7	CSVAVVAYEQYF	TGCAGCGTTGCAGTGGTGGCCTACGAGCAGTACTTC
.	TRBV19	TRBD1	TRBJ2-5	CASSWGQGTGETQYF	TGTGCCAGTAGTTGGGGACAGGGGACTGGAGAGACCCAGTACTTC
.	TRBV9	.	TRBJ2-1	CASSVGAGHNEQFF	TGTGCCAGCAGCGTAGGGGCAGGGCACAATGAGCAGTTCTTC
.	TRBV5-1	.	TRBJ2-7	CASSFGDPSYEQYF	TGCGCCAGCAGCTTTGGGGACCCAAGCTACGAGCAGTACTTC
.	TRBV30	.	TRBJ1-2	CAWSVSGTIYGYTF	TGTGCCTGGAGCGTTTCCGGGACCATCTATGGCTACACCTTC
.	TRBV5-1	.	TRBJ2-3	CASSLWAGGTDTQYF	TGCGCCAGCAGCTTGTGGGCAGGGGGCACAGATACGCAGTATTTT
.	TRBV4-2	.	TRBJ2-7	CASSQGRGGEQYF	TGTGCCAGCAGCCAGGGAAGGGGGGGCGAGCAGTACTTC
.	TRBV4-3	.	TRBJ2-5	CASSQDRRTVSQETQYF	TGCGCCAGCAGCCAAGATAGGCGGACAGTCTCCCAAGAGACCCAGTACTTC
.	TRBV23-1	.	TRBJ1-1	CASRPRGSTEAFF	TGCGCCAGCAGACCAAGGGGGAGCACTGAAGCTTTCTTT
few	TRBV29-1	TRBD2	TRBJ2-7	CSSKEGPTGGYEQYF	TGCAGCAGCAAGGAGGGCCCGACCGGGGGGTACGAGCAGTACTTC
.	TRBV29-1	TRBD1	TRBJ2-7	CSVKDRVYEQYF	TGCAGCGTGAAGGACAGGGTCTACGAGCAGTACTTC
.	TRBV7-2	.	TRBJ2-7	CASSLTVLSYEQYF	TGTGCCAGCAGCTTGACAGTCCTCTCCTACGAGCAGTACTTC
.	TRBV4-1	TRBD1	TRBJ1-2	CASSQDRGNYGYTF	TGCGCCAGCAGCCAGGACAGGGGGAACTATGGCTACACCTTC
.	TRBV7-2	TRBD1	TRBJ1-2	CASSSGQGAYGYTF	TGTGCCAGCAGCTCCGGACAGGGGGCCTATGGCTACACCTTC
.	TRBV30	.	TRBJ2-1	CAWSAPYEQFF	TGTGCCTGGAGTGCCCCTTATGAGCAGTTCTTC
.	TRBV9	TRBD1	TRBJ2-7	CASSAGTGLSYEQYF	TGTGCCAGCAGCGCCGGGACAGGGCTCTCCTACGAGCAGTACTTC
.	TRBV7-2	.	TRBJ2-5	CASSLLGGNQETQYF	TGTGCCAGCAGCTTGCTTGGCGGGAACCAAGAGACCCAGTACTTC
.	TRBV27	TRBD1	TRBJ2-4	CASSPWDRENIQYF	TGTGCCAGCAGTCCATGGGACAGAGAAAACATTCAGTACTTC
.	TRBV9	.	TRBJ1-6	CASSGNSPLHF	TGTGCCAGCAGCGGAAATTCACCCCTCCACTTT
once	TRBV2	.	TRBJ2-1	CARGDSSYNEQFF	TGTGCCCGAGGGGATAGCTCCTACAATGAGCAGTTCTTC
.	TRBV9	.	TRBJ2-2	CASSVGTGELFF	TGTGCCAGCAGCGTAGGGACCGGGGAGCTGTTTTTT
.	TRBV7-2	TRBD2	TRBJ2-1	CASSRQLAEGYNEQFF	TGTGCCAGCAGCCGTCAGCTAGCGGAGGGTTACAATGAGCAGTTCTTC
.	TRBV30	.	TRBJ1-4	CAWSPGQPNEKLFF	TGTGCCTGGAGCCCTGGACAGCCGAATGAAAAACTGTTTTTT
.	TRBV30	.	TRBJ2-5	CAWTSSGAKRETQYF	TGTGCCTGGACCTCGTCAGGGGCGAAGCGAGAGACCCAGTACTTC
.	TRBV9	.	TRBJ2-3	CASSVFQTADTQYF	TGTGCCAGCAGCGTATTCCAGACTGCCGATACGCAGTATTTT
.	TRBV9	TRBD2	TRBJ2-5	CASSVATSTVETQYF	TGTGCCAGCAGCGTAGCGACTAGCACTGTAGAGACCCAGTACTTC
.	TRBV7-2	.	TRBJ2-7	CASSPGQGSSYEQYF	TGTGCCAGCAGCCCGGGGCAGGGAAGCTCCTACGAGCAGTACTTC